One T cell receptor (beta chain) is described in this entry. Its antigen is still unknown. The sample originates from a study of shared clonotypes between healthy human individuals. General study results and limits: A few donors shared about 4.8% of their naive CD4 clonotypes. Among non-shared clonotypes, generation probabilities were lower than among those shared by all four donors. Sharing of clonotypes among donors was expected to vary with sequencing depth. Naive subsets generally had larger estimated richness than memory subsets.

Assay used: immunoSEQ multiplex PCR; TCRdb lists only in-frame clones, some missing. The sample carries more than 2 million clones, 90% to 95% recorded once. The specimen sequenced was naive CD4+ T cells sorted from blood. Subset in this sample: CD45RA+ positively selected. The receptor's source is a man between 18 and 29 years old in good health.

The CDR3 region has the DNA TGTGCCAGCAGACGGGGCAGCTCTGGAAACACCATATATTTT. Protein: CASRRGSSGNTIYF. The chain employs TRBV25-1 and TRBJ1-3; tentative D call: TRBD1 (5 bases). The CDR3 extends over 14 amino acids. Germline lookup yields CDR1 MGHDK and CDR2 SYGVNS. The ends were cut back, 6 bases at V and 0 bases at J, with 9 bases in the middle.